The 8 T cell receptor beta chains given below trace back to one sample, sequenced in a study of T-cell memory formation after mild COVID-19. MiXCR, applied by TCRdb to the 5' RACE reads, yields one record per CDR3 protein. The table includes around 200,000 distinct CDR3 sequences, over 9.5% detected once. Sequencing was carried out using PBMCs or a T cell subset sorted from them (not recorded which). These receptors all stem from a man younger than 35 who had mild COVID-19 (a few samples of this study predate the infection). Cell type and time point are not known.

The V gene is TRBV3-1, the J gene TRBJ2-1; TRBD2 is a possible D gene (5 bases). CDR1 and CDR2 (germline): LGHDT, YNNKEL (reference sequence). Trimming removed 4 bases from V and 9 bases from J, with 10 bases in between. The CDR3 sequence is 12 residues long. CDR3 in amino acids: CASSLPRGEQFF. The CDR3 DNA reads TGTGCCAGCAGCCTACCCCGGGGTGAGCAGTTCTTC.

This clonotype occurred many times. The J gene is TRBJ1-4, the V gene TRBV5-1; D is possibly TRBD1 (6 bases). CDR3 length: 15 amino acids. Germline loops: CDR1 SGHRS, CDR2 YFSETQ. The V and J ends lost 2 bases and 6 bases respectively, with 14 bases between them. As DNA, the CDR3 is TGCGCCAGCAGCTTACTGGGGGCTCGGGATGAAAAACTGTTTTTT. This codes for CASSLLGARDEKLFF. The variable domain in full, with the rest retrieved from reference TRBV5-1 and TRBJ1-4, is KAGVTQTPRYLIKTRGQQVTLSCSPISGHRSVSWYQQTPGQGLQFLFEYFSETQRNKGNFPGRFSGRQFSNSRSEMNVSTLELGDSALYLCASSLLGARDEKLFFGSGTQLSVL.

There are a few counts of this clonotype. The chain recombines TRBV12-3 or TRBV12-4 with TRBJ2-3; TRBD1 is a possible D gene (6 bases). The V and J ends lost 3 bases and 2 bases respectively, with 15 bases between them. There are 16 residues in the CDR3. CDR3 in DNA: TGTGCCAGCAGTTTCGGTGCGAGGGGGTACACAGATACGCAGTATTTT. This codes for CASSFGARGYTDTQYF.

The rearrangement links TRBV7-3 to TRBJ2-1; D may match TRBD1 or TRBD2 (5 bases each). The CDR3 runs 14 residues. Trimming took off 3 bases at V and 5 bases at J, with 11 bases between the two ends. Germline V gene sequence: CDR1 SGHTA, CDR2 FQGTGA. CDR3 DNA: TGTGCCAGCAGCTTCGCCGGGACGGACAATGAGCAGTTCTTC. Translated, it gives CASSFAGTDNEQFF.

The J gene is TRBJ1-3, the V gene TRBV4-2, with TRBD1 identical over 7 bases. This CDR3 spans 16 amino acids. J gave up 3 bases and V 3 bases, and 8 bases lay outside the gene matches. The V gene's germline CDR1 is LGHNA and CDR2 YNFKEQ. DNA for the CDR3: TGTGCCAGCAGCCAGGACACAGGGGTCTTTGGAAACACCATATATTTT. Its translation is CASSQDTGVFGNTIYF.

There are a few counts of this clonotype. The chain carries TRBV7-9 and TRBJ1-1; D is ambiguous. In germline, CDR1 is SEHNR, CDR2 FQNEAQ (reference sequence). The CDR3 has 13 amino acids. The germline V and J ends were trimmed by 5 bases and 5 bases, with 12 bases remaining between them. The CDR3 coding sequence is TGTGCCAGCAGCGAAGTGGCATATACTGAAGCTTTCTTT. Protein: CASSEVAYTEAFF.

Only a few counts were recorded for this clonotype. The DNA for the CDR3 is TGTGCCAGCAGCTTCACCAGGACGGGAAACACCATATATTTT. This codes for CASSFTRTGNTIYF. The rearrangement uses TRBV7-9 and TRBJ1-3; no clear D. The V gene lost 3 bases and the J gene lost 4 bases, with 10 bases spanning the gap. CDR1 is SEHNR and CDR2 is FQNEAQ in the germline V gene (reference sequence). This CDR3 has 14 amino acids.

CDR3 residues: CASREEAGDYNEQFF. The CDR3, as DNA: TGCGCCAGCAGGGAGGAGGCGGGGGACTACAATGAGCAGTTCTTC. The rearrangement links TRBV10-2 to TRBJ2-1; TRBD2 matches 7 bases. The CDR3 is 15 residues long. The germline gives CDR1 WSHSY, CDR2 SAAADI. The V segment lost 6 bases and the J segment 3 bases; nucleotides outside the gene matches: 8.